The 22 T cell receptor beta chains presented below share a single source sample, sequenced in a study of breast tumors, draining lymph nodes, adjacent tissues (dated by TCRdb to about 2016). The receptor library was made with multiplex PCR. The sequencing machine was an Illumina HiSeq 2000. TCRdb redid the processing of the public reads, applying fastp at Q25 and MiXCR, and retained in-frame beta chains. Rows with a matching CDR3 protein are joined into one entry that keeps the most common DNA and genes. The sample table holds fewer than 150,000 distinct CDR3 sequences, of which 21% were seen once. Together, the top ten hold roughly 2.4% of the sample. The axillary draining lymph nodes of breast cancer patients were the source of the lymph node samples. The sample comprised axillary lymph node tissue. These receptors were taken from a female donor with breast cancer. Some clones in this sample may be carry-over from other donors' samples.

J is TRBJ1-5 and V is TRBV19, with D possibly matching TRBD1 (6 bases). Between the trimmed V and J ends, which lost 6 bases and 0 bases, there was a span of 15 bases. The CDR3 contains 16 residues. CDR1 is LNHDA and CDR2 is SQIVND in the germline V gene (reference sequence). DNA for the CDR3: TGTGCCAGTAGAAGGGGACACCTAGGTAGCAATCAGCCCCAGCATTTT. Protein: CASRRGHLGSNQPQHF.

This clonotype was found many times. This chain uses TRBV6-6 with TRBJ2-5; D may be TRBD2 (6 bases). The CDR3 is made up of 12 amino acids. Germline lookup yields CDR1 MNHNY and CDR2 SVGAGI (reference sequence). Trimming pared 5 bases from V and 5 bases from J, leaving 9 bases between. The CDR3 region has the DNA TGTGCCAGCAGTCGGGGGTTGGAGACCCAGTACTTC. It encodes CASSRGLETQYF.

This clonotype was seen ten or more times. This chain connects TRBV12-3 or TRBV12-4 to TRBJ1-6, with unresolved D. Trimming took off 0 bases at V and 14 bases at J, with 11 bases between the two ends. This CDR3 is 13 amino acids long. Here the CDR3 reads CASSLAPGRTLHF. CDR3 in DNA: TGTGCCAGCAGTTTAGCCCCCGGACGGACCCTCCACTTT.

This clonotype was observed at least ten times. The chain is built from TRBV7-3 and TRBJ2-2, with 7 bases identical to TRBD1. Germline assignment: CDR1 SGHTA and CDR2 FQGTGA. The CDR3 has 14 amino acids. Unmatched junction bases numbered 1, after V lost 5 bases and J lost 1 base. The CDR3 loop is CASSRQGNTGELFF. The CDR3 DNA reads as TGTGCCAGCAGCCGACAGGGGAACACCGGGGAGCTGTTTTTT.

This clonotype was counted many times. The chain's CDR3 is CASSRLAGVGEQYF. DNA for the CDR3: TGTGCCAGCAGTAGACTAGCGGGAGTAGGCGAGCAGTACTTC. The V gene is TRBV6-5, the J gene TRBJ2-7, with 12 bases matching TRBD2. Per the germline V gene, CDR1 is MNHEY and CDR2 is SVGAGI. After removal of 5 bases from V and 6 bases from J, the junction contained 5 bases not matched to a gene. The length of the CDR3 is 14 residues.

Details on this clonotype: A much larger clonotype is one base distant, so this may be a read error. The V gene is TRBV7-8, the J gene TRBJ2-6; D is possibly TRBD2 (6 bases). Germline CDR1 and CDR2: SGHVS and FQNEAQ. The CDR3 has 17 amino acids. Here the CDR3 reads CTSSLGLREPGANVLTF. CDR3 nucleotides: TGTACCAGCAGCTTGGGACTTAGGGAACCTGGGGCCAACGTCCTGACTTTC.

About this clonotype itself: A much larger clone lies one base from this, so it may be a read error. The CDR3 end shows no conserved phenylalanine or tryptophan, and so a read error is likely. This sequence joins TRBV12-3 or TRBV12-4 and TRBJ2-1; 7 bases match TRBD1. The CDR3 sequence is 14 residues long. Losses at the gene ends were 5 bases for V and 8 bases for J; bases not matched to a gene: 9. As DNA, the CDR3 is TGTGCCAGCAGTATGACAGGGCTTATCGATGAGCAGTTCTGC. Its protein is CASSMTGLIDEQFC.

Of note for this clonotype: This may come from a read error, since a much larger clone is one base off. V is TRBV29-1 and J is TRBJ2-5, with D perhaps being TRBD1 or TRBD2 (5 bases each). V was cut by 8 bases and J by 5 bases, with 18 bases left in between. The CDR3 covers 13 residues. The germline V gene has CDR1 SQVTM and CDR2 ANQGSEA. CDR3 residues: CSHQPGTSETQYF. CDR3 nucleotide sequence: TGCAGCCACCAGCCAGGGACGTCGGAGACCCAGTACTTC.

The table lists this clonotype with many counts. The chain is built from TRBV5-8 and TRBJ2-1, with TRBD2 matching over 10 bases. The V and J ends lost 5 bases and 1 base, in that order; junction bases with no gene match: 3. Germline V CDR1 and CDR2: SGHTS, YDEGEE. This CDR3 is 15 amino acids long. CDR3 loop: CASSRTSGSYNEQFF. The DNA for the CDR3 is TGTGCCAGCAGTCGGACTAGCGGTTCCTACAATGAGCAGTTCTTC.

At least ten counts were recorded for this clonotype. The chain links TRBV3-1 to TRBJ1-2, with TRBD1 as a possible D gene (5 bases). The V gene's germline CDR1 is LGHDT and CDR2 YNNKEL (reference sequence). The germline V and J ends were trimmed by 3 bases and 4 bases, with 9 bases remaining between them. The CDR3 is 13 residues long. DNA for the CDR3: TGTGCCAGCAGCCAGAGCGGGGGCTATGGCTACACCTTC. Translating it yields CASSQSGGYGYTF.

In this sample, this clonotype turned up many times. The conserved closing phenylalanine or tryptophan is absent in this CDR3, likely reflecting a read error. The chain carries TRBV5-4 and TRBJ2-7; maybe TRBD1 (5 bases). From germline, CDR1 is SGHNT and CDR2 YYREEE (reference sequence). Trimming took off 0 bases at V and 4 bases at J, with 8 bases between the two ends. This CDR3 spans 13 amino acids. This CDR3 is CASSLVGVYEQYL. The CDR3 DNA reads as TGTGCCAGCAGCTTGGTAGGGGTTTACGAGCAGTACCTC.

This clonotype has at least ten counts. This chain uses TRBV30 with TRBJ1-4, with 8 bases lining up with TRBD1. Trimming removed 7 bases from V and 8 bases from J; junction bases left unmatched: 6. The CDR3 has 12 residues. Germline V CDR1 and CDR2: GTSNPN, SVGIG (reference sequence). The CDR3 is CAFDRGREKLFF. The CDR3 region has the DNA TGTGCCTTTGACAGGGGAAGGGAAAAACTGTTTTTT.

This clonotype was detected many times. The V gene is TRBV7-9, the J gene TRBJ2-1, with 7 bases aligning to TRBD1. V lost 0 bases to trimming and J lost 8 bases; unmatched junction nucleotides: 1. Germline V gene data show CDR1 as SEHNR and CDR2 as FQNEAQ (reference sequence). CDR3 length: 13 amino acids. The CDR3 protein is CASSLAGGHEQFF. In nucleotides, the CDR3 is TGTGCCAGCAGCTTAGCAGGGGGCCATGAGCAGTTCTTC.

The sample holds many counts of this clonotype. The V call is TRBV7-9, the J call TRBJ2-1; TRBD2 agrees at 15 bases. CDR1 SEHNR and CDR2 FQNEAQ come from the germline V gene (reference sequence). The CDR3 contains 17 residues. The V and J ends lost 5 bases and 4 bases, in that order; junction bases with no gene match: 6. The CDR3 is CASSLGTSGRPYNEQFF. For the CDR3, the DNA is TGTGCCAGCAGCCTAGGGACTAGCGGGAGGCCGTACAATGAGCAGTTCTTC.

This clonotype showed up many times. The CDR3 sequence is CASTRFRGSYNEQFF. The CDR3 DNA follows: TGTGCCAGTACCCGATTCAGGGGCTCCTACAATGAGCAGTTCTTC. The V gene is TRBV19, the J gene TRBJ2-1; D is perhaps TRBD1 (6 bases). The CDR3 contains 15 residues. Trimming shortened V by 7 bases and J by 0 bases, and 13 bases separated the two germline ends. Germline V CDR1 and CDR2: LNHDA, SQIVND (reference sequence).

In its sample, this clonotype was seen many times. The junction shows a germline mismatch at one end, possibly a read error. V usage is TRBV7-7 and J usage is TRBJ2-2, with TRBD2 matching 11 bases. Germline values: CDR1 SSHAT, CDR2 FNYEAQ (reference sequence). The CDR3 is made up of 16 amino acids. The CDR3 DNA reads TGTGCTAGCAGTTTTCTAGCGGGAGGAAGGGCCGGGGAGCTGTTTTTT. This sequence encodes CASSFLAGGRAGELFF.

In this sample, this clonotype turned up many times. The rearrangement uses TRBV27 and TRBJ1-6; maybe TRBD1 (5 bases). The V end lost 2 bases, the J end lost 4 bases, and 9 bases lay between the germline ends. Per germline, CDR1 MNHEY and CDR2 SMNVEV (reference sequence). The CDR3 consists of 15 residues. The CDR3 sequence: CASSLGRAYNSPLHF. The CDR3, as DNA: TGTGCCAGCAGTTTAGGCAGGGCGTATAATTCACCCCTCCACTTT.

This clonotype was observed at least ten times. The chain is built from TRBV4-1 and TRBJ2-1; no firm D call. Looked up from germline, CDR1 is MGHRA and CDR2 is YSYEKL. The CDR3 has 12 amino acids. V lost 1 base, J lost 10 bases, and 8 bases lay in between. Here the CDR3 DNA reads TGCGCCAGCAGCCAAGGTTTCAACGAGCAGTTCTTC. Its protein product is CASSQGFNEQFF.

This clonotype was detected ten times or more. The chain links TRBV4-1 to TRBJ1-5; D remains ambiguous. The germline V gene encodes CDR1 MGHRA and CDR2 YSYEKL. CDR3 length: 13 residues. Trimming pared 0 bases from V and 6 bases from J, leaving 6 bases between. The chain's CDR3 is CASSQDSVQPQHF. The CDR3 DNA follows: TGCGCCAGCAGCCAAGATTCAGTTCAGCCCCAGCATTTT.

The sample holds many counts of this clonotype. The V and J genes are TRBV19 and TRBJ2-1, with TRBD1 matching over 7 bases. J gave up 4 bases and V 5 bases, and 11 bases lay outside the gene matches. The CDR3 runs 16 residues. Per germline, CDR1 LNHDA and CDR2 SQIVND (reference sequence). The CDR3 here is CASSRKPDRLYNEQFF. The DNA of the CDR3 is TGTGCCAGTAGTCGTAAACCGGACAGGCTATACAATGAGCAGTTCTTC.

The sample holds many counts of this clonotype. V usage is TRBV2 and J usage is TRBJ2-7; 11 nucleotides align to TRBD2. The CDR3 has 15 residues. Germline V lookup: CDR1 SNHLY, CDR2 FYNNEI. V lost 2 bases and J lost 1; bases outside the gene matches: 1. The CDR3 loop is CASSERTSGSYEQYF. The CDR3 DNA is TGTGCCAGCAGTGAAAGGACTAGCGGGTCCTACGAGCAGTACTTC.

This clonotype showed up many times. The genes are TRBV20-1 and TRBJ2-3, with 15 bases matching TRBD2. With V trimmed by 6 bases and J by 4 bases, 11 bases remained unmatched. CDR3 length: 17 amino acids. Germline V gene data show CDR1 as DFQATT and CDR2 as SNEGSKA (reference sequence). The chain's CDR3 is CSADGLAGGPVADTQYF. The CDR3, as DNA: TGCAGTGCCGATGGACTAGCGGGAGGGCCAGTCGCAGATACGCAGTATTTT.